This TCR beta chain was retrieved from a study of T cells in Graves' hyperthyroidism and ophthalmopathy. Across the study: At the time of initial diagnosis and before any treatment, peripheral blood was collected.

Amplified TCR beta CDR3 regions derived from RNA transcripts. Researchers ran a first-round RT-PCR on the TCR CDR3 using the HTBI primer set. TCRdb processed the multiplex PCR reads anew with MiXCR; each CDR3 protein has one entry. The sample holds about 350,000 distinct CDR3 sequences, 15% to 20% seen once. This clonotype was recorded at least ten times. Its cognate antigen is unknown. Whole-study findings and limits: Most thyroid-expanded clonotypes above 0.001 were also found in blood.

V lost 4 bases and J 0 bases, leaving 10 bases between the germline ends. Per the germline V gene, CDR1 is MNHNS and CDR2 is SASEGT. The CDR3 runs 16 residues. The gene calls are TRBV6-1 and TRBJ2-6; weak D call: TRBD2 (6 bases). Sequences were obtained from blood. This TCR was sampled from a woman in her thirties or forties with Graves' ophthalmopathy. CDR3 protein: CASSVYGGSGANVLTF. CDR3 bases: TGTGCCAGCAGTGTCTACGGGGGCTCTGGGGCCAACGTCCTGACTTTC.